This passage covers 2 T cell receptor beta chains from one sample sequenced in a study of T cells after yellow fever vaccination. Via MiXCR, TCRdb re-called the 5' RACE reads, giving one row per CDR3 protein. The sample holds about 13,000 distinct CDR3 sequences, more than 4.5% seen once. Specimen: PBMCs, either bulk or a sorted T-cell subset (CD4+, CD8+, memory, or dextramer-sorted; not recorded which), collected 45 days after the yellow fever booster vaccination. The receptor source for this set is a man under 40 who received the YFV17D yellow fever vaccine.

This clonotype was observed at least ten times. This chain connects TRBV4-3 to TRBJ2-7, with D tentatively TRBD2 (5 bases). Trimming cost V 0 bases and J 7 bases, with 13 bases left between them. Per germline, CDR1 LGHNA and CDR2 YSLEER. The CDR3 runs 14 residues. CDR3 sequence (DNA): TGCGCCAGCAGCCAAGACTCGGACTGGTCGGAGCAGTACTTC. Protein product: CASSQDSDWSEQYF.

This clonotype was recorded at least ten times. The CDR3 DNA is TGCGCCAGCGGACCCGAGGGACTAGCGGAAGAGACCCAGTACTTC. This codes for CASGPEGLAEETQYF. The chain joins TRBV5-1 to TRBJ2-5; the match to TRBD2 covers 11 bases. The germline gives CDR1 SGHRS, CDR2 YFSETQ. CDR3 size: 15 residues. J gave up 3 bases and V 7 bases, and 8 bases lay outside the gene matches.